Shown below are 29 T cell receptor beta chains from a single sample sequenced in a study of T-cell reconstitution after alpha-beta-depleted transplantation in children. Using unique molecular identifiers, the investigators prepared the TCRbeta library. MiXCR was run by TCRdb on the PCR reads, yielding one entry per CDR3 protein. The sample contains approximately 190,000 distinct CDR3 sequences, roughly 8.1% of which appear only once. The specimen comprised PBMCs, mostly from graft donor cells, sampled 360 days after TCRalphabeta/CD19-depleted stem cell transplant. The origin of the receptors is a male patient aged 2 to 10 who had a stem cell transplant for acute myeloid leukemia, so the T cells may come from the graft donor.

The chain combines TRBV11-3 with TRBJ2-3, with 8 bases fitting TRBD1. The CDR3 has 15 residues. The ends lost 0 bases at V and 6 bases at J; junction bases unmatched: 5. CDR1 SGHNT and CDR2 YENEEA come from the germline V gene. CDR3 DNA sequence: TGTGCCAGCAGCTTAGATGGCACAGGGGGTGATACGCAGTATTTT. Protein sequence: CASSLDGTGGDTQYF.

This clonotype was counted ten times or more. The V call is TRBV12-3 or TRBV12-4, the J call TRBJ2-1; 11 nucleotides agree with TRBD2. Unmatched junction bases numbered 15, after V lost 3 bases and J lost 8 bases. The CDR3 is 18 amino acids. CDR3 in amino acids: CASSLGASGRTAFDEQFF. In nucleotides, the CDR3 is TGTGCCAGCAGTTTGGGTGCTAGCGGGAGGACGGCGTTCGATGAGCAGTTCTTC.

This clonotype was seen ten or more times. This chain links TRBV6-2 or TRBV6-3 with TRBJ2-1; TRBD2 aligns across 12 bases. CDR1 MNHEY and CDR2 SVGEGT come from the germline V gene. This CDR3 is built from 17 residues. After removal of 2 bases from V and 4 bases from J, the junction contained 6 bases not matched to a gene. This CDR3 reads CASSYTTSGGTYNEQFF. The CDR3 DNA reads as TGTGCCAGCAGTTACACGACTAGCGGGGGTACGTACAATGAGCAGTTCTTC.

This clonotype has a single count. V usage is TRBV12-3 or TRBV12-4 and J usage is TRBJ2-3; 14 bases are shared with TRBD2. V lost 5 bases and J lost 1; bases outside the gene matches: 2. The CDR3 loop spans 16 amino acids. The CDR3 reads CASSQGLAGGTDTQYF. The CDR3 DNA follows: TGTGCCAGCAGTCAGGGACTAGCGGGGGGCACAGATACGCAGTATTTT.

The CDR3 loop reads CASSSRTGDEAFF. In DNA, the CDR3 is TGTGCCAGCAGCTCCCGGACAGGGGACGAAGCTTTCTTT. The chain has TRBV7-6 and TRBJ1-1; 9 bases map to TRBD1. Germline assignment: CDR1 SGHVS and CDR2 FNYEAQ. The V gene end was trimmed by 4 bases and the J gene end by 8 bases; junction bases not matched to a gene: 5. CDR3 length: 13 residues.

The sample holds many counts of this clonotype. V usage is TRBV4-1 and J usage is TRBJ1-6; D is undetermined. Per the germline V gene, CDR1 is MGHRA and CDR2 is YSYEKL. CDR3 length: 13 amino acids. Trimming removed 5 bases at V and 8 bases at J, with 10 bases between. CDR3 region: CASSVDRYSPLHF. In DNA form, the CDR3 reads TGCGCCAGCAGCGTGGACCGTTATTCACCCCTCCACTTT.

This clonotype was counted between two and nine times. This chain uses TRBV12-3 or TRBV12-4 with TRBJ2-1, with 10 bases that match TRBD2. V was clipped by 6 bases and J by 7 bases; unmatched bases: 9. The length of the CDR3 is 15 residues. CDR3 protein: CASSPGLATGNEQFF. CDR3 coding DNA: TGTGCCAGCAGCCCGGGACTAGCGACCGGGAATGAGCAGTTCTTC.

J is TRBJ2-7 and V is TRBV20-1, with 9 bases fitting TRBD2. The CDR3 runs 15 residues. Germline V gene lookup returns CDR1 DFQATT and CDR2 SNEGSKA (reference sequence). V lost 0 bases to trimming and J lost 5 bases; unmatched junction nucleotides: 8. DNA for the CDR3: TGCAGTGCTAGAGATCCGGTAGCGGGAGTCCACGAGCAGTACTTC. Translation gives CSARDPVAGVHEQYF.

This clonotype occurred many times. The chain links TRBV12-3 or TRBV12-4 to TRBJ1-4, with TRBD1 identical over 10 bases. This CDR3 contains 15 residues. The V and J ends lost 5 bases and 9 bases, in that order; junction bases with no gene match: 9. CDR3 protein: CASSTGQGVTQKLFF. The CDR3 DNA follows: TGTGCCAGCAGTACCGGACAGGGGGTCACTCAAAAACTGTTTTTT.

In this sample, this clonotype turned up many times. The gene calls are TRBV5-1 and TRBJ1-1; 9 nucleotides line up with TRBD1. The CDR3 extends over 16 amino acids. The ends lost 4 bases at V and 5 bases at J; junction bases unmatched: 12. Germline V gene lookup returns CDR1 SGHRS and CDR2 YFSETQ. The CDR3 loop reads CASSPGQGTGGTEAFF. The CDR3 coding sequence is TGCGCCAGCAGCCCGGGACAGGGAACAGGGGGAACTGAAGCTTTCTTT.

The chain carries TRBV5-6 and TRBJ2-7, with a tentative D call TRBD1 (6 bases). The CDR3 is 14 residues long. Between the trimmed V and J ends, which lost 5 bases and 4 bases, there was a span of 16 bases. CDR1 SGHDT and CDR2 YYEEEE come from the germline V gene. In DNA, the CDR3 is TGTGCCAGCAGTTCCCGTACAGGGCTTTACGAGCAGTACGTC. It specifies CASSSRTGLYEQYV.

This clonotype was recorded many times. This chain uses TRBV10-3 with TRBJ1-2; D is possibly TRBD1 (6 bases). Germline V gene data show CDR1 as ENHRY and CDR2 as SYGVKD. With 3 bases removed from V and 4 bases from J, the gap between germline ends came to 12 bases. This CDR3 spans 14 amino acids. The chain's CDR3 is CAISESGGRYGYTF. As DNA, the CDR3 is TGTGCCATCAGTGAATCTGGGGGCCGCTATGGCTACACCTTC.

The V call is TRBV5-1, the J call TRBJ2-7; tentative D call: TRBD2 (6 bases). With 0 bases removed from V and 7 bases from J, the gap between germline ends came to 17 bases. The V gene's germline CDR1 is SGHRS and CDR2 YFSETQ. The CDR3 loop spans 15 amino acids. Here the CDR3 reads CASSLGDSPYGEQYF. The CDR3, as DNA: TGCGCCAGCAGCTTGGGGGACTCTCCTTACGGGGAGCAGTACTTC.

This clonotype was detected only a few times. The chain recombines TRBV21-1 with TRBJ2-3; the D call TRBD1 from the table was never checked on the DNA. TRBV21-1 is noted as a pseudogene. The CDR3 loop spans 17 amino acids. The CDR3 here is CASSTYRQGRYTDTQYF. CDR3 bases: TGTGCCAGCAGCACCTATCGACAGGGAAGGTACACAGATACGCAGTATTTT.

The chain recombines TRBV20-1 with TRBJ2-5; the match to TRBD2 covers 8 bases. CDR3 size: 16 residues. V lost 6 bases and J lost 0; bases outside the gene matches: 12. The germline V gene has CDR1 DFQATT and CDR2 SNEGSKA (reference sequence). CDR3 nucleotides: TGCAGTGCCCCCCCTCCGGGACTAGGGTACCAAGAGACCCAGTACTTC. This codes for CSAPPPGLGYQETQYF.

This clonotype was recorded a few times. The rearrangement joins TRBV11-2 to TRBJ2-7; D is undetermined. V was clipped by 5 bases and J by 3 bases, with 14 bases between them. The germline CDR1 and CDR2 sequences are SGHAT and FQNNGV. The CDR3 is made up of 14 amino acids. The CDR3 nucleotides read TGTGCCAGCAGCGGATTCCCGGGCCTCTACGAGCAGTACTTC. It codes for CASSGFPGLYEQYF. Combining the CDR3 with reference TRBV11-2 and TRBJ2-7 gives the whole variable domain EAGVAQSPRYKIIEKRQSVAFWCNPISGHATLYWYQQILGQGPKLLIQFQNNGVVDDSQLPKDRFSAERLKGVDSTLKIQPAKLEDSAVYLCASSGFPGLYEQYFGPGTRLTVT.

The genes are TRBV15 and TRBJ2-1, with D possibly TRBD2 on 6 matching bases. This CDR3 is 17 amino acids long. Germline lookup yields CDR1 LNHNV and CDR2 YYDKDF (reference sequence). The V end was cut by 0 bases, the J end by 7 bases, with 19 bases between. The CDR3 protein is CATSRDLVRELPNEQFF. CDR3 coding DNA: TGTGCCACCAGCAGAGATCTAGTTCGGGAGCTCCCTAATGAGCAGTTCTTC.

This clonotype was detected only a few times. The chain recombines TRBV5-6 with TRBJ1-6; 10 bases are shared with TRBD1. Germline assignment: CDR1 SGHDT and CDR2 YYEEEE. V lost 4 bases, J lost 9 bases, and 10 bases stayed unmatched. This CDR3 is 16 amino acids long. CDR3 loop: CASSPRGQGDSSPLHF. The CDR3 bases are TGTGCCAGCAGCCCGCGCGGACAGGGGGATTCTTCACCCCTCCACTTT.

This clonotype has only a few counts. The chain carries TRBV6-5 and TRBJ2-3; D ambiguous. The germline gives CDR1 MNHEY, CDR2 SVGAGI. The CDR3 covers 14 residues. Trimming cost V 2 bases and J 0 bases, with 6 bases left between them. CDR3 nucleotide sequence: TGTGCCAGCAGTTACGGACGGAGCACAGATACGCAGTATTTT. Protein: CASSYGRSTDTQYF.

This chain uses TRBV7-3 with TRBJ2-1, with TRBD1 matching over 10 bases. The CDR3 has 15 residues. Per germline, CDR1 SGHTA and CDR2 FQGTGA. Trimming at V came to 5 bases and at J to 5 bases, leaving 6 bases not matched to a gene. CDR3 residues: CASSRPGTGDNEQFF. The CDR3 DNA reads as TGTGCCAGCAGCCGACCTGGGACAGGGGACAATGAGCAGTTCTTC.

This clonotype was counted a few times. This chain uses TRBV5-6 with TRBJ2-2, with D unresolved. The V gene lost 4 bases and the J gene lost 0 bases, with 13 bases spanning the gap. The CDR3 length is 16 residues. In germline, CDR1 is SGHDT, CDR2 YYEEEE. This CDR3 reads CASSIVSLSNTGELFF. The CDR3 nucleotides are TGTGCCAGCAGCATTGTCTCCCTATCGAACACCGGGGAGCTGTTTTTT.

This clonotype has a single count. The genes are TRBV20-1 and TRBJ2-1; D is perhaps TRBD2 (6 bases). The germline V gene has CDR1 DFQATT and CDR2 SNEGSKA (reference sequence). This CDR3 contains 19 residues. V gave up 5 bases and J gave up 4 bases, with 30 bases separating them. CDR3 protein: CSAPERRGAGTERYNEQFF. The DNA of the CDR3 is TGCAGTGCTCCAGAGAGGAGGGGTGCTGGAACAGAAAGGTACAATGAGCAGTTCTTC.

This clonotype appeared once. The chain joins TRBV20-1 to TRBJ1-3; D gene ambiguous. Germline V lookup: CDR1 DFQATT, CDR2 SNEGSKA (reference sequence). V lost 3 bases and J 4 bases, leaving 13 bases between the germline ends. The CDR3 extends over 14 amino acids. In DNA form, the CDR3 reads TGCAGTGCTAGCGAGGGCCTGCTCGGAAACACCATATATTTT. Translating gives CSASEGLLGNTIYF.

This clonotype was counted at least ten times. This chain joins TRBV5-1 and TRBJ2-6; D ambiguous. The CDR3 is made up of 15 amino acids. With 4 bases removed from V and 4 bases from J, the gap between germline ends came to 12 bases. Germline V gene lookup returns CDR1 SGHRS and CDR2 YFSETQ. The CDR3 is CASSLTYLGANVLTF. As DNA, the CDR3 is TGCGCCAGCAGCCTCACCTATCTGGGGGCCAACGTCCTGACTTTC.

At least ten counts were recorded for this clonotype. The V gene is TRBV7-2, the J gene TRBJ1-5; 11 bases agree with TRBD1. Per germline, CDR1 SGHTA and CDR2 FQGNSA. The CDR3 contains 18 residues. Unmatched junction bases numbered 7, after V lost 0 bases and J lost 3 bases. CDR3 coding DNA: TGTGCCAGCAGCTTAGCGCCCAGGACAGGGGGCCTCAATCAGCCCCAGCATTTT. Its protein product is CASSLAPRTGGLNQPQHF.

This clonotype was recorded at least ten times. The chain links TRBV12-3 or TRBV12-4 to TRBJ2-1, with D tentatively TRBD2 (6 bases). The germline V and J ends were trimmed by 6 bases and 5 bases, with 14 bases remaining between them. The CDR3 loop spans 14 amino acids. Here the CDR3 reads CASSPEGRNNEQFF. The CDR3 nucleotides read TGTGCCAGCAGCCCGGAGGGGAGAAACAATGAGCAGTTCTTC.

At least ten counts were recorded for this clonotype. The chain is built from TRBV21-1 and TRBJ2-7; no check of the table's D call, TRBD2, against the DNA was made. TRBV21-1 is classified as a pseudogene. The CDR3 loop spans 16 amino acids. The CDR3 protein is CASSFWRGLSSHEQYV. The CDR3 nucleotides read TGTGCCAGCAGCTTTTGGCGGGGACTCTCTTCCCACGAGCAGTACGTC.

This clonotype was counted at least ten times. The CDR3 here is CASSLWGVGTEAFF. The DNA for the CDR3 is TGCGCCAGCAGCTTGTGGGGTGTTGGCACTGAAGCTTTCTTT. The chain combines TRBV5-1 with TRBJ1-1; D not certain. The CDR3 extends over 14 amino acids. V lost 1 base, J lost 4 bases, and 11 bases lay in between. Germline V CDR1 and CDR2: SGHRS, YFSETQ.

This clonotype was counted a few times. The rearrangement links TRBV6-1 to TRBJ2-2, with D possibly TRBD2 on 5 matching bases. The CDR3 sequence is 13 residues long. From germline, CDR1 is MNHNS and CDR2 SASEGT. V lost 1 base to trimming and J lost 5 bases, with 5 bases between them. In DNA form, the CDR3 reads TGTGCCAGCAGTGAAGGGGAGACCGGGGAGCTGTTTTTT. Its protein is CASSEGETGELFF.